This paragraph reports one T cell receptor (beta chain). Its specificity is not known. TCRdb's table, derived via immunoSEQ multiplex PCR, lists solely in-frame clones and lacks some. The data hold about 60,000 clones, with about 90% observed a single time. This entry belongs to a study of T cells in localized non-small cell lung cancer. Study-level findings and limits: There was higher T cell clonality in uninvolved adjacent lung than in tumor, and it was highest there. Overall survival was longer when the density of T cells in the blood was higher. A median approximately 60 of the top 100 tumor clones appeared in adjacent lung.

This sequence was found in a woman aged 35-70 years with stage I lung adenocarcinoma. The starting material was peripheral blood, obtained before any cancer treatment.

The CDR3 loop reads CASHGRGRETQYF. In nucleotides, the CDR3 is TGTGCCAGTCATGGGCGGGGGCGAGAGACCCAGTACTTC. The J gene is TRBJ2-5, the V gene TRBV19, with D possibly matching TRBD2 (7 bases). Germline CDR1 and CDR2: LNHDA and SQIVND (reference sequence). The ends were cut back, 8 bases at V and 4 bases at J, with 14 bases in the middle. The CDR3 totals 13 residues. Based on the CDR3 plus reference TRBV19 and TRBJ2-5, the full variable domain is DGGITQSPKYLFRKEGQNVTLSCEQNLNHDAMYWYRQDPGQGLRLIYYSQIVNDFQKGDIAEGYSVSREKKESFPLTVTSAQKNPTAFYLCASHGRGRETQYFGPGTRLLVL.